The clone carrying this T cell receptor beta chain was picked up a small number of times. Its antigen is still unknown. PCR employed 60 Vbeta and 13 Jbeta primers. Measured with immunoSEQ multiplex PCR; TCRdb has only the in-frame clones, and not every one. The top ten hold 4% to 5.5% of the sample, which has 100,000 to 150,000 clones, approximately 73% seen once. These data come from a study of cytomegalovirus exposure and HLA in healthy donors. Study in general: From about 179 million T cells, an earlier analysis saw approximately 110 million unique TCR beta sequences. Of all 360 or so donors who were genotyped, about 84% belonged to the Caucasian-associated ancestry cluster. Study-level points and caveats: Roughly uniform depth of sequencing across donors was assumed in presence/absence analyses. A later analysis reported that several of the most significant clusters appeared to be linked to common viral pathogens, among them Epstein-Barr virus.

With V trimmed by 5 bases and J by 6 bases, 4 bases remained unmatched. Germline V lookup: CDR1 SNHLY, CDR2 FYNNEI. This CDR3 spans 13 amino acids. Sequenced: PBMCs. The clonotype was recovered from a man between 60 and 75 years old in good health and CMV-seropositive. The V gene is TRBV2, the J gene TRBJ2-1; 7 bases agree with TRBD1. CDR3 protein: CASSRDSFNEQFF. Here the CDR3 DNA reads TGTGCCAGCAGTCGGGACAGCTTCAATGAGCAGTTCTTC.